Detailed here is one T cell receptor (beta chain). This record comes from a study of shared clonotypes between healthy human individuals. Method: immunoSEQ multiplex PCR; TCRdb's copy keeps in-frame clones and lacks some. The sample contains around 1.9 million clones, 90% to 95% of which appear only once. The naive CD8 fraction comprised CD45RO-negative cells positively selected for CCR7 and excluded terminally differentiated effector memory CD45RA+ cells. Trimming shortened V by 5 bases and J by 5 bases, and 15 bases separated the two germline ends. Germline CDR1 reads MNHNS; CDR2 reads SASEGT. This CDR3 comprises 14 residues.

Specimen: naive CD8+ T cells from PBMCs. The receptor comes from a man younger than 30 in good health. Some clones in this sample may be carry-over from other donors' samples. This chain joins TRBV6-1 and TRBJ2-5; D could derive from TRBD1 or TRBD2 (5 bases each). CDR3 bases: TGTGCCAGCAGTTATACCGGGACGCATGAGACCCAGTACTTC. It codes for CASSYTGTHETQYF.